This T cell receptor (beta chain) was retrieved from a study of shared clonotypes between healthy human individuals. Study outcomes and limitations: The four-donor shared clonotypes exceeded non-shared clonotypes in generation probability, with non-shared ones scoring lower.

CDR3 length: 13 residues. The germline V gene encodes CDR1 SEHNR and CDR2 FQNEAQ (reference sequence). V was shortened by 6 bases and J by 2 bases, with 11 bases between the two germline ends. As defined, naive CD8 cells were CD45RO-negative and positively selected for CCR7, with terminally differentiated effector memory CD45RA+ cells excluded. Details on this clone: Its antigen is still unknown.

A deep-level run was used for the assay. As handled by the study authors: Junction-only immunoSEQ data arrived without quality scores, meaning filtering differed. This table comes from immunoSEQ multiplex PCR, and its TCRdb copy is limited to in-frame clones, with some not included. The D gene and trimming were derived from the DNA, and the V and J assignments and clone size from that table. The sample gives approximately 1.9 million clones, roughly 93% of which show up once; about 1.6% is in the top ten. The material sequenced was naive CD8+ T cells from PBMCs. The chain recombines TRBV7-9 with TRBJ2-7, with a possible D match to TRBD1 (6 bases). The TCR comes from a man in his late teens or twenties in good health. Some clones in this sample may be carry-over from other donors' samples. CDR3 region: CASRSTGTYEQYF. For the CDR3, the DNA is TGTGCCAGCAGGTCTACAGGGACCTACGAGCAGTACTTC. The full variable domain, completed using reference TRBV7-9 and TRBJ2-7, is DTGVSQNPRHKITKRGQNVTFRCDPISEHNRLYWYRQTLGQGPEFLTYFQNEAQLEKSRLLSDRFSAERPKGSFSTLEIQRTEQGDSAMYLCASRSTGTYEQYFGPGTRLTVT.